This TCR beta chain was sequenced for a study of blood T cell repertoires in COVID-19. Background on the study: Sites in the United States, Italy and Spain provided acute and convalescent COVID-19 samples. Sources were T cells, B-cell-depleted T cells, or PBMCs; the material itself was cDNA or gDNA.

Per the study methods: Cell counts per sample came from amplifying reference gene primers. Method: immunoSEQ multiplex PCR; TCRdb's copy keeps in-frame clones and lacks some. V, J and clone size are taken as reported in that table, and D and trimming were inferred from the DNA itself. The repertoire holds some 150,000 clones, with 80% to 90% as singletons. The material sequenced was peripheral blood. This TCR derives from a woman in her forties or fifties with acute or convalescent COVID-19.

CDR3 bases: TGTGCCAGCAGCTCAGGACTAGCGTCCAATGAGCAGTTCTTC. Translating it yields CASSSGLASNEQFF. This chain joins TRBV7-9 and TRBJ2-1, with 9 bases identical to TRBD2. With V trimmed by 4 bases and J by 6 bases, 4 bases remained unmatched. CDR1 is SEHNR and CDR2 is FQNEAQ in the germline V gene (reference sequence). The CDR3 is 14 amino acids.